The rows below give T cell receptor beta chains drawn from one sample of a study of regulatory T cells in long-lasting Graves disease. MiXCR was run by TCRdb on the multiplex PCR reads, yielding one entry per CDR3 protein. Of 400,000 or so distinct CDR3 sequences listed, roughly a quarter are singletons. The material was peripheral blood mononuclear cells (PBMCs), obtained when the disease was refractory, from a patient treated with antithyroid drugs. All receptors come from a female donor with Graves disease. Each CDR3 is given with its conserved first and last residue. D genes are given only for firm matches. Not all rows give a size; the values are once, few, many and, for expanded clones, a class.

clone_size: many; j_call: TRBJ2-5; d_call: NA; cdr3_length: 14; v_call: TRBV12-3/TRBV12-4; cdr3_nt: TGTGCCAGCAGTCGCACCGGGACCCCTGAGACCCAGTACTTC; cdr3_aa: CASSRTGTPETQYF
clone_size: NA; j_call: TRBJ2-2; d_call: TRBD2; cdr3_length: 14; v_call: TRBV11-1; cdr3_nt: TGTGCCAGCAGCTTACGACTAGCGGCCCGGGAGCTGTTTTTT; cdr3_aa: CASSLRLAARELFF
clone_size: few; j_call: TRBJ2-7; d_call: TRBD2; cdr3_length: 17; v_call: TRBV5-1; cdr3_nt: TGCGCCAGCAGCTCAGGACTAGCGCCTTCAATCTCCTACGAGCAGTACTTC; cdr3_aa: CASSSGLAPSISYEQYF
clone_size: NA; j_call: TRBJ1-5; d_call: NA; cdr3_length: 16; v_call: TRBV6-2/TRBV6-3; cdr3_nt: TGTGCCAGCAGCCTATACACAGGGAATAAGAATCAGCCCCAGCATTTT; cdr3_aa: CASSLYTGNKNQPQHF
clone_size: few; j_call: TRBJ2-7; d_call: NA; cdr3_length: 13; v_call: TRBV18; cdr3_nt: TGTGCCAGCTCACCACCGTCCGGTGGAGAGCAGTACTTC; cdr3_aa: CASSPPSGGEQYF
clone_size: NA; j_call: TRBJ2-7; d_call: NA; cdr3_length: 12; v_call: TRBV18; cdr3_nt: TGTGCCAGCGGGCAGGTCCACTACGAGCAGTACTTC; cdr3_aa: CASGQVHYEQYF
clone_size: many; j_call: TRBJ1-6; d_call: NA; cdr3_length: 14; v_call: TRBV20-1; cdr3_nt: TGCAGTGCTAGAGATTCCACAGTAAATTCACCCCTCCACTTT; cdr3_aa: CSARDSTVNSPLHF
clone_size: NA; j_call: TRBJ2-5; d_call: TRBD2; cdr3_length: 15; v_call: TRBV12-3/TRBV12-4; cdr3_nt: TGTGCCAGCAGTTTTCGAGCGGGAGCCCAAGAGACCCAGTACTTC; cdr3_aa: CASSFRAGAQETQYF
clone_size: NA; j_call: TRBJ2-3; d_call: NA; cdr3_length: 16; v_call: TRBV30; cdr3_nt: TGTGCCTGGAGTTTCCCGGGACCCCAACGGCCATCTACGCAGTATTTT; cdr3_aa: CAWSFPGPQRPSTQYF
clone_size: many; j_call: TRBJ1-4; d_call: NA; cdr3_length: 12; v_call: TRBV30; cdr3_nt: TGTGCCTGGACCCCGACGGGGAGAAAACTGTTTTTT; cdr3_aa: CAWTPTGRKLFF
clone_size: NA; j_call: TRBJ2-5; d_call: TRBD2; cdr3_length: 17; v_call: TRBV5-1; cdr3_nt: TGCGCCAGCAGTACGGGACTAGCGGGACGGAAAGAAGAGACCCAGTACTTC; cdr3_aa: CASSTGLAGRKEETQYF
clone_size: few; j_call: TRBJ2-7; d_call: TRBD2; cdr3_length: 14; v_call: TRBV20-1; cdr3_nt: TGCAGTGCTAGAGGCCTAGCGGGAGATTACGAGCAGTACTTC; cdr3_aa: CSARGLAGDYEQYF
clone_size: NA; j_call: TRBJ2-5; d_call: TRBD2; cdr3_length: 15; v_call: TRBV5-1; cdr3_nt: TGCGCCAGCAGCCCCCCTAGCGGGAGGCAAGAGACCCAGTACTTC; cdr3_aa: CASSPPSGRQETQYF
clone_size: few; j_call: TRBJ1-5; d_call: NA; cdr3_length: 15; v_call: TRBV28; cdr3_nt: TGTGCCAGCAGTTCCCTCTCAGGGAGCAATCAGCCCCAGCATTTT; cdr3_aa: CASSSLSGSNQPQHF
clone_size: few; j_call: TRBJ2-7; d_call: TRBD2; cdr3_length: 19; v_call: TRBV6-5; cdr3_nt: TGTGCCAGCAGTTCTCAATTCGGGACTAGCGGGGGGTTCTCCTACGAGCAGTACTTC; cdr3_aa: CASSSQFGTSGGFSYEQYF